The rows below give T cell receptor beta chains drawn from one sample of a study of tumor and adjacent non-tumor tissue in lung cancer. TCRdb re-derived calls from the multiplex PCR reads in MiXCR, one entry per CDR3 protein. The sample lists more than 70,000 distinct CDR3 sequences, approximately 57% occurring once. Sequencing was performed on lung tumor tissue. The receptors come from a man in his 70s with non-small cell lung cancer. Both conserved end residues are trimmed from each CDR3.

j_call v_call cdr3_aa
TRBJ2-7 TRBV5-4 VSGPGTGEHEQY
TRBJ2-2 TRBV12-3/TRBV12-4 ASRGAAGHTGELF
TRBJ1-3 TRBV20-1 SARLPAPRSGNTIY
TRBJ2-2 TRBV7-9 ASSLAQGTTGELF
NA TRBV6-1 ASRDMGGNQPQY
TRBJ2-1 TRBV6-2/TRBV6-3 ASSYSLAGVRGSYSEQF
TRBJ2-5 TRBV28 ASSLYDRQETQY
TRBJ2-3 TRBV4-1 ASSRCLAGDTQY
TRBJ2-1 TRBV29-1 SVSQGGINEQF
TRBJ1-2 TRBV15 ATNSEGTGADVYT
TRBJ2-5 TRBV6-1 ASNEGGLLQETQY
TRBJ2-3 TRBV11-3 ASSTRLADTKY
TRBJ2-3 TRBV29-1 SVEGGSTDTQY
TRBJ2-7 TRBV6-5 ATCLDRGSYEQY
TRBJ2-1 TRBV10-3 VISDRGGYNEQF
TRBJ2-7 TRBV10-1 ASTESGGTGMGYEQY
TRBJ2-5 TRBV5-1 ASSLEGFQETQY
TRBJ1-5 TRBV12-3/TRBV12-4 ASSFEAGGRQPQH
TRBJ1-2 TRBV3-1 ASCRSTGQVNGYT
TRBJ2-2 TRBV11-3 ANSQQGNTGELF
TRBJ2-4 TRBV6-1 ASTEGTGKDIQY
TRBJ2-5 TRBV29-1 SLEDRYGKGEAETQY
TRBJ2-5 TRBV11-2 ASSLDLGIGKTQY
TRBJ1-1 TRBV5-5 ASSLDPGVGTEAF
TRBJ1-2 TRBV28 ATATVNYGYT
TRBJ1-1 TRBV28 ASSFRGLVPNTDAF
TRBJ2-4 TRBV4-2 ASSHRVNRENIQY
TRBJ2-6 TRBV5-6 ASKEGAVASGANVLT
TRBJ2-2 TRBV11-2 ARTLTNTGELF
TRBJ2-6 TRBV30 AWSSYHRGRTGAYVPT
TRBJ2-3 TRBV2 ASGRVGTDTQY
TRBJ2-3 TRBV20-1 SARELGVAGVDTQY
TRBJ1-4 TRBV20-1 SAGGNSEKLF
TRBJ2-5 TRBV10-3 AIGESTPRGGVTQY
TRBJ2-7 TRBV20-1 SARDRRGGLYEQY
TRBJ2-7 TRBV6-5 ASTTSTYSGYEQY
TRBJ1-2 TRBV29-1 SVGSGLYGYT
TRBJ2-4 TRBV29-1 SVRTGGNIQY
TRBJ2-7 TRBV14 ASSSYQGNLNAQY